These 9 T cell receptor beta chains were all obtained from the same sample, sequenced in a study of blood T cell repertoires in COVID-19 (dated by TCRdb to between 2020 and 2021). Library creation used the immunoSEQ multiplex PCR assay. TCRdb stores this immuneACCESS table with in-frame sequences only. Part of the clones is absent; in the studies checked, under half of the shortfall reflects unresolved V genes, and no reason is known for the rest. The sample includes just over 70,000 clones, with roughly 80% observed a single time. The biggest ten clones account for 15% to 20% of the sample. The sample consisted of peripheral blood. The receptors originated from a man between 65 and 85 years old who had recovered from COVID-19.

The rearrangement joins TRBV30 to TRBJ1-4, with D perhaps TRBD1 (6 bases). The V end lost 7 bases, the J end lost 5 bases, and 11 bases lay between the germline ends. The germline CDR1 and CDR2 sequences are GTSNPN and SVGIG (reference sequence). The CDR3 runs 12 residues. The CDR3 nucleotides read TGTGCCTACCAGACAGGAAATGAAAAACTGTTTTTT. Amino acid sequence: CAYQTGNEKLFF.

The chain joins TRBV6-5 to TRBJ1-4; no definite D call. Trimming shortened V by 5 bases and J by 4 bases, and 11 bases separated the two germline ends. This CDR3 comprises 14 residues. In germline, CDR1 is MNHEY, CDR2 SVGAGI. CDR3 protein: CASSRGPNNEKLFF. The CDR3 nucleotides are TGTGCCAGCAGTAGAGGGCCAAATAATGAAAAACTGTTTTTT.

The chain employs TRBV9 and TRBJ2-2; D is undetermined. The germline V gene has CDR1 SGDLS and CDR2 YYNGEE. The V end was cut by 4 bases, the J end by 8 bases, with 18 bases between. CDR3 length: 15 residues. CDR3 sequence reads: CASSLSYFLSGELFF. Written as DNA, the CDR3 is TGTGCCAGCAGCCTTAGTTACTTCTTATCGGGGGAGCTGTTTTTT. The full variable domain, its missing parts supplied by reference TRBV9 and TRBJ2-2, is DSGVTQTPKHLITATGQRVTLRCSPRSGDLSVYWYQQSLDQGLQFLIQYYNGEERAKGNILERFSAQQFPDLHSELNLSSLELGDSALYFCASSLSYFLSGELFFGEGSRLTVL.

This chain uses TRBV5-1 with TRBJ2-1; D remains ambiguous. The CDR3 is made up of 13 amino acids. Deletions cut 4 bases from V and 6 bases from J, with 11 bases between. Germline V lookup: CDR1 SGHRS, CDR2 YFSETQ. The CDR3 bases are TGCGCCAGCAGCACGACTTTTTTCAATGAGCAGTTCTTC. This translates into CASSTTFFNEQFF. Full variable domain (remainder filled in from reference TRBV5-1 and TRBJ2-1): KAGVTQTPRYLIKTRGQQVTLSCSPISGHRSVSWYQQTPGQGLQFLFEYFSETQRNKGNFPGRFSGRQFSNSRSEMNVSTLELGDSALYLCASSTTFFNEQFFGPGTRLTVL.

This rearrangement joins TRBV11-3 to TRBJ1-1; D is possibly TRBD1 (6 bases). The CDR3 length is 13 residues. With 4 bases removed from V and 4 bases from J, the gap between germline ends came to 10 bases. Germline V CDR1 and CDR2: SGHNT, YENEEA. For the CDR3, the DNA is TGTGCCAGCAGCTCGCAGGGGAGCACTGAAGCTTTCTTT. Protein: CASSSQGSTEAFF. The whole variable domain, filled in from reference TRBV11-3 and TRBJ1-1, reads EAGVVQSPRYKIIEKKQPVAFWCNPISGHNTLYWYLQNLGQGPELLIRYENEEAVDDSQLPKDRFSAERLKGVDSTLKIQPAELGDSAVYLCASSSQGSTEAFFGQGTRLTVV.

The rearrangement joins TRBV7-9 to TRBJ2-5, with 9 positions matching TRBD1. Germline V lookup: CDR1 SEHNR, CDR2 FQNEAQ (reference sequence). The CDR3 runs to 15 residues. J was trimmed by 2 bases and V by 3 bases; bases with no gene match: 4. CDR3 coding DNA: TGTGCCAGCAGCTTTTCTGGGACAGGGCAAGAGACCCAGTACTTC. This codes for CASSFSGTGQETQYF.

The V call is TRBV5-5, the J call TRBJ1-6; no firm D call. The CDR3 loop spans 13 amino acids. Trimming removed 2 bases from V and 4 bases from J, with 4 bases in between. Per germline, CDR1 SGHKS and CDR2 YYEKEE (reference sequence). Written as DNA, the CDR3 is TGTGCCAGCAGCTTCGAGTATAATTCACCCCTCCACTTT. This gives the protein CASSFEYNSPLHF.

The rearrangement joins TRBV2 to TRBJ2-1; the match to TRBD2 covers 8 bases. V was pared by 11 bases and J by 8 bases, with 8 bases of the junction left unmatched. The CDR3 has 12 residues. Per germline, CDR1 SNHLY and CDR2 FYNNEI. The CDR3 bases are TGTGCCGGAGCGGGACTAGATCATGAGCAGTTCTTC. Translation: CAGAGLDHEQFF.

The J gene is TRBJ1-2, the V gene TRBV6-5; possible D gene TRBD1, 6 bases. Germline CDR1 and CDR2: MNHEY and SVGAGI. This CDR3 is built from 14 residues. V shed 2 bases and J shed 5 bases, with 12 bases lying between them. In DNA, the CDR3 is TGTGCCAGCAGTTACCAGGGACAACTTTATGGCTACACCTTC. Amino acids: CASSYQGQLYGYTF.